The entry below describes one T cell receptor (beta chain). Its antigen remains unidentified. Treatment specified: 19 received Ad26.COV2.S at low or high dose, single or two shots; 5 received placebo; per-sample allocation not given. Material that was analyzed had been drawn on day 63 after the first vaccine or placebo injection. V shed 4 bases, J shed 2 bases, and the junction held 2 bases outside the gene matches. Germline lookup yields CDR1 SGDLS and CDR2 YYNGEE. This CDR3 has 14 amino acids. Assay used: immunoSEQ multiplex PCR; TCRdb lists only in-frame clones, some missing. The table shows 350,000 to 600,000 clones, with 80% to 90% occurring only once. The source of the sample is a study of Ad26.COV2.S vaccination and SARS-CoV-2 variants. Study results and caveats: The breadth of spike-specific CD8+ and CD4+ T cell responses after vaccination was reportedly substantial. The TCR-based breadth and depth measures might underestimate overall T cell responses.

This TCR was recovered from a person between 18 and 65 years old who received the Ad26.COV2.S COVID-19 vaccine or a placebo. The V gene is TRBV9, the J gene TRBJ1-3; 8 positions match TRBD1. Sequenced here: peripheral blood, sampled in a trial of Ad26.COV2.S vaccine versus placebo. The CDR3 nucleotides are TGTGCCAGCAGCCTACAGGGGGCTGGAAACACCATATATTTT. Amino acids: CASSLQGAGNTIYF. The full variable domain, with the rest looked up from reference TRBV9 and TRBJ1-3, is DSGVTQTPKHLITATGQRVTLRCSPRSGDLSVYWYQQSLDQGLQFLIQYYNGEERAKGNILERFSAQQFPDLHSELNLSSLELGDSALYFCASSLQGAGNTIYFGEGSWLTVV.